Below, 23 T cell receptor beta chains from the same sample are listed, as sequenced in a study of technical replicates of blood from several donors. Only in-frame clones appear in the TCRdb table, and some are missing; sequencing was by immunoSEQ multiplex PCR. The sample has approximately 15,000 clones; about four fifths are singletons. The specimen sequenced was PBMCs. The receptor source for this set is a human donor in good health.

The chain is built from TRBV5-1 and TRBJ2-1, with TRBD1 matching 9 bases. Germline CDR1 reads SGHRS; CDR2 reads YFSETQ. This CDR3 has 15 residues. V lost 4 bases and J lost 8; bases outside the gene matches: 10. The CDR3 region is CASSTGQGIGDEQFF. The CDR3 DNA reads TGCGCCAGCAGCACGGGACAGGGTATAGGCGATGAGCAGTTCTTC.

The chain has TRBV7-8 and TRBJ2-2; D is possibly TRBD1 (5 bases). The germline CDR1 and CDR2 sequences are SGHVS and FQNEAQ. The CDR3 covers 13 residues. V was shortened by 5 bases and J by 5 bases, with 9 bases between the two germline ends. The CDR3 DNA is TGTGCCAGCAGCAGACAGCGAACCGGGGAGCTGTTTTTT. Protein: CASSRQRTGELFF.

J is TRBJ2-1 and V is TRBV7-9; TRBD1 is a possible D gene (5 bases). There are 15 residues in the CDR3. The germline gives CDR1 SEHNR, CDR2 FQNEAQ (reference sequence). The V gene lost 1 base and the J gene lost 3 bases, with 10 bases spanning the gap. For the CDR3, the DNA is TGTGCCAGCAGCTTAGTCAGGGCCGGCTACAATGAGCAGTTCTTC. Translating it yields CASSLVRAGYNEQFF. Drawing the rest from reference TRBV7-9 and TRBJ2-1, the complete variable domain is DTGVSQNPRHKITKRGQNVTFRCDPISEHNRLYWYRQTLGQGPEFLTYFQNEAQLEKSRLLSDRFSAERPKGSFSTLEIQRTEQGDSAMYLCASSLVRAGYNEQFFGPGTRLTVL.

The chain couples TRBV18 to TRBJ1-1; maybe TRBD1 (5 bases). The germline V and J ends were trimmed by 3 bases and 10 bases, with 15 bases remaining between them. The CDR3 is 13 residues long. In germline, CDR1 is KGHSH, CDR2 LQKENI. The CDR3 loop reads CASSPGQLVGAFF. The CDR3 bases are TGTGCCAGCTCACCGGGGCAATTAGTAGGAGCTTTCTTT.

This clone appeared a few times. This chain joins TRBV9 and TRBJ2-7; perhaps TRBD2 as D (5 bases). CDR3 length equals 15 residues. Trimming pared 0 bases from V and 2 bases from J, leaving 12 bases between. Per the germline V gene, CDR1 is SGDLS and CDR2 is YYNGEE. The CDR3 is CASSVGVGATYEQYF. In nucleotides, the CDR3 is TGTGCCAGCAGCGTAGGGGTGGGAGCCACCTACGAGCAGTACTTC.

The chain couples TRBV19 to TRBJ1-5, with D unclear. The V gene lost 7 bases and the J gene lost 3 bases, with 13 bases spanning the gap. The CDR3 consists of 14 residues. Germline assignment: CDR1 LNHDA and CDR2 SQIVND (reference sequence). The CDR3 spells CASTVGGNNQPQHF. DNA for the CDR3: TGTGCCAGTACGGTAGGAGGGAACAATCAGCCCCAGCATTTT.

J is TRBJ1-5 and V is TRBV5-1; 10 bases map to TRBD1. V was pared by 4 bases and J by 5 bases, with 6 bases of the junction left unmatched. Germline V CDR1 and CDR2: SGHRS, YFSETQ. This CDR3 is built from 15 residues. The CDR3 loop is CASSEGQGPHQPQHF. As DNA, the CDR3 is TGCGCCAGCAGCGAGGGACAGGGGCCCCATCAGCCCCAGCATTTT.

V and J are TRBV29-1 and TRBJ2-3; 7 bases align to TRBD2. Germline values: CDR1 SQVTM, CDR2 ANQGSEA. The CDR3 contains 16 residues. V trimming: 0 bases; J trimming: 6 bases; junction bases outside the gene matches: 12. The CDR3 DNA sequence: TGCAGCGTTGAAGATTTCGGACTAGTGGTGACGGATACGCAGTATTTT. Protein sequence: CSVEDFGLVVTDTQYF.

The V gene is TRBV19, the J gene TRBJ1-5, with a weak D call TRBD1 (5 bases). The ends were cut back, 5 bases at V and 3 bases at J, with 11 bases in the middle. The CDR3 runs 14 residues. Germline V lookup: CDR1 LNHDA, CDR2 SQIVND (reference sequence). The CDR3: CASSHQGTNQPQHF. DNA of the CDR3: TGTGCCAGTAGTCATCAGGGAACCAATCAGCCCCAGCATTTT.

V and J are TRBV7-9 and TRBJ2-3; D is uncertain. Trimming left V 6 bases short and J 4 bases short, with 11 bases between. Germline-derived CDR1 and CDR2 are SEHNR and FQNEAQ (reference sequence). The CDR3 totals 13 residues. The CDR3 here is CASSPMGPDTQYF. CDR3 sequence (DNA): TGTGCCAGCAGTCCTATGGGCCCAGATACGCAGTATTTT.

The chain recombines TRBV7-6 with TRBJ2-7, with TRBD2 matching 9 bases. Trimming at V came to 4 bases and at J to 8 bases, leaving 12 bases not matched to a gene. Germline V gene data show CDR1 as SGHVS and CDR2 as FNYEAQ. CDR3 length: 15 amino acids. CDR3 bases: TGTGCCAGCAGCTCGACGGGACTAGCAAGGGCGCAGCAGTACTTC. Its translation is CASSSTGLARAQQYF. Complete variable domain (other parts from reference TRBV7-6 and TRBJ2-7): GAGVSQSPRYKVTKRGQDVALRCDPISGHVSLYWYRQALGQGPEFLTYFNYEAQQDKSGLPNDRFSAERPEGSISTLTIQRTEQRDSAMYRCASSSTGLARAQQYFGPGTRLTVT.

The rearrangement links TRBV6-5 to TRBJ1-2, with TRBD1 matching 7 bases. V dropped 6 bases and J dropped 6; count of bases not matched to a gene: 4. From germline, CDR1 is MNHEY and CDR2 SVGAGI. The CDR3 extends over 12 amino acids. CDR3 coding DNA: TGTGCCAGCAGCTACGGACAGGATGGCTACACCTTC. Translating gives CASSYGQDGYTF.

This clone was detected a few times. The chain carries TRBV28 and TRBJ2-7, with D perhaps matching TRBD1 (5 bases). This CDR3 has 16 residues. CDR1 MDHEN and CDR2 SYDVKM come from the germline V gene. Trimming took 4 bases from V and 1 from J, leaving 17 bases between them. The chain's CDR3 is CASSSVISRVSYEQYF. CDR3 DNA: TGTGCCAGCAGTTCCGTTATTAGCAGGGTTTCCTACGAGCAGTACTTC.

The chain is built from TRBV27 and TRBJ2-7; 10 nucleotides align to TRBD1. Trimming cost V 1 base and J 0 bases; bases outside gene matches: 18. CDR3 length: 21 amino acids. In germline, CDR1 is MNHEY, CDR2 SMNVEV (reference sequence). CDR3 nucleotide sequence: TGTGCCAGCAGTTTATTAAGAGGGTCCGGACAGGGGGGATTAAGCTCCTACGAGCAGTACTTC. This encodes CASSLLRGSGQGGLSSYEQYF.

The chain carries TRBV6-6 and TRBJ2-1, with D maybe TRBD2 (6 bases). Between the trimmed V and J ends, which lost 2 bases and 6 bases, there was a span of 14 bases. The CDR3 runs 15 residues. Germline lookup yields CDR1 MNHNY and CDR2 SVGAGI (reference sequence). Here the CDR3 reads CASSYGGGTTNEQFF. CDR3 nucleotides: TGTGCCAGCAGTTACGGGGGAGGTACCACCAATGAGCAGTTCTTC.

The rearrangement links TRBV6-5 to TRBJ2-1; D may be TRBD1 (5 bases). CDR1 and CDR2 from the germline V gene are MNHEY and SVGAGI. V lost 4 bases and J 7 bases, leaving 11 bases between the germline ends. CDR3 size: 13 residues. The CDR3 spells CASSFDPGNEQFF. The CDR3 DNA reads TGTGCCAGCAGTTTCGATCCAGGGAATGAGCAGTTCTTC.

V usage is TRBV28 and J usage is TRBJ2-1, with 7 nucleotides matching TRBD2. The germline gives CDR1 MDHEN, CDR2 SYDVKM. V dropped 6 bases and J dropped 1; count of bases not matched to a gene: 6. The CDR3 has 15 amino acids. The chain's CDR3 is CASSSGAGSYNEQFF. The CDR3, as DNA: TGTGCCAGCAGCAGCGGAGCGGGGTCCTACAATGAGCAGTTCTTC.

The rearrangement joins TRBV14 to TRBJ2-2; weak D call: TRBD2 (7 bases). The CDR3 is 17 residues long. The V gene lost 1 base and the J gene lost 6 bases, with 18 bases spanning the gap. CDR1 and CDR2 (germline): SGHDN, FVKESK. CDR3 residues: CASSQARGGNVAGELFF. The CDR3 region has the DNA TGTGCCAGCAGCCAAGCGAGGGGGGGAAATGTGGCCGGGGAGCTGTTTTTT.

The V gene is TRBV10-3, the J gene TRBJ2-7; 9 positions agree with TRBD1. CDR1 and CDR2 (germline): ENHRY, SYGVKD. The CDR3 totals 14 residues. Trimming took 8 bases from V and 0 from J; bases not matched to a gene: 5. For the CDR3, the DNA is TGTGCCATCGGGGAACAGGGGGCCTCCTACGAGCAGTACTTC. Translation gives CAIGEQGASYEQYF.

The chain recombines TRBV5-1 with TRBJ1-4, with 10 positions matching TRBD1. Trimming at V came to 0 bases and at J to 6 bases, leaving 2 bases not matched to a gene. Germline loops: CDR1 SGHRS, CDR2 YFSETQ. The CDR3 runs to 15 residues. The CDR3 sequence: CASSLGTGGDEKLFF. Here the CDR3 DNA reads TGCGCCAGCAGCTTGGGGACAGGGGGGGATGAAAAACTGTTTTTT.

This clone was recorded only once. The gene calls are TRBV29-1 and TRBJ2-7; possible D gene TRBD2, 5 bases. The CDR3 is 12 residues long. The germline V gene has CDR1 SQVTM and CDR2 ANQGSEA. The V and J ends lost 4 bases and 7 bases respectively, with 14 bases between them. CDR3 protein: CSVGEGVREQYF. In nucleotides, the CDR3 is TGCAGCGTTGGAGAGGGAGTGAGAGAGCAGTACTTC.

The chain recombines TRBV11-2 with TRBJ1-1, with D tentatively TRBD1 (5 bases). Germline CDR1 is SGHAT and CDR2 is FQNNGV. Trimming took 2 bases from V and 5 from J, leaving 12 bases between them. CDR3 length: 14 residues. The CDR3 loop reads CASSLRRGGTEAFF. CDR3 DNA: TGTGCCAGCAGCTTAAGAAGGGGAGGAACTGAAGCTTTCTTT.

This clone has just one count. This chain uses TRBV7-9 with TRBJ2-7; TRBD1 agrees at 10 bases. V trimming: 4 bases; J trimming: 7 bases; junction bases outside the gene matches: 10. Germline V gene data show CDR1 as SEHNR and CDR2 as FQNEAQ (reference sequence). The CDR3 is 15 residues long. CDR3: CASSSEGQGKREQYF. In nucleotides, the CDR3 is TGTGCCAGCAGCTCCGAGGGACAGGGGAAAAGGGAGCAGTACTTC.